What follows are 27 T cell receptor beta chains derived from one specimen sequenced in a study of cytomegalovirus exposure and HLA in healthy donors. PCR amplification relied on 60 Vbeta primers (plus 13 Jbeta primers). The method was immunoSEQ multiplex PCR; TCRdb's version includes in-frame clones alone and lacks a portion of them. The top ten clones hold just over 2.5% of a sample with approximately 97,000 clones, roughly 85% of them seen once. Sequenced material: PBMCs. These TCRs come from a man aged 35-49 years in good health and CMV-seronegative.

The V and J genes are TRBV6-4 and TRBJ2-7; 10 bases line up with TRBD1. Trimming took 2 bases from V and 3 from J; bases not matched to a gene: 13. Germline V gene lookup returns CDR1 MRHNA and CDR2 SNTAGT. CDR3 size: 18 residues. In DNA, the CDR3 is TGTGCCAGCAGTGACCCAGACCCCCGGGACAGGGGCAACTACGAGCAGTACTTC. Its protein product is CASSDPDPRDRGNYEQYF.

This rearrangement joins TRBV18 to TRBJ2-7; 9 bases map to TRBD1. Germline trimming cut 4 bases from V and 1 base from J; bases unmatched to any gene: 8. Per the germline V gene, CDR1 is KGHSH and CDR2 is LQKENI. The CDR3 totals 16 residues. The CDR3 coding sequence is TGTGCCAGCTCACAAAATTACAGGGGGCAGTCCTACGAGCAGTACTTC. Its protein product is CASSQNYRGQSYEQYF.

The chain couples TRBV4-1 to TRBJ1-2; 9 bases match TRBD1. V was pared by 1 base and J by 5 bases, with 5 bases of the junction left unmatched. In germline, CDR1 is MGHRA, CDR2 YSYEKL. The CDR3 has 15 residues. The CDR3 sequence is CASSQGGTGQYGYTF. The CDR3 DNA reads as TGCGCCAGCAGCCAAGGAGGGACAGGGCAATATGGCTACACCTTC.

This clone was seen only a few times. CDR3 sequence (DNA): TGTGCCAGTAGTCGCCCCCGCAGGGACAGGGGTGACACCGGGGAGCTGTTTTTT. It specifies CASSRPRRDRGDTGELFF. The chain is built from TRBV19 and TRBJ2-2; 10 nucleotides agree with TRBD1. Germline CDR1 is LNHDA and CDR2 is SQIVND (reference sequence). The junction had 12 bases not matched to a gene; V was cut back by 5 bases and J by 3 bases. The CDR3 is made up of 18 amino acids. Looking up the rest from reference TRBV19 and TRBJ2-2 gives the full variable domain: DGGITQSPKYLFRKEGQNVTLSCEQNLNHDAMYWYRQDPGQGLRLIYYSQIVNDFQKGDIAEGYSVSREKKESFPLTVTSAQKNPTAFYLCASSRPRRDRGDTGELFFGEGSRLTVL.

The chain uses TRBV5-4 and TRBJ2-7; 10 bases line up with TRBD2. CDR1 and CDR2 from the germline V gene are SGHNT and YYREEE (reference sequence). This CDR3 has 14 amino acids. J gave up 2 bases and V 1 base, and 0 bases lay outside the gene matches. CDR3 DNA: TGTGCCAGCAGCTTGACTAGCGGGGCCTACGAGCAGTACTTC. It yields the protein CASSLTSGAYEQYF.

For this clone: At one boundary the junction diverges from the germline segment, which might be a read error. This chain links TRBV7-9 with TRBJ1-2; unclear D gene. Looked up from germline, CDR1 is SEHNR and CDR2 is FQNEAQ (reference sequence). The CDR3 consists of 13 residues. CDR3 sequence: CSSSPTEFYGYTF. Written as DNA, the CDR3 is TGTTCCAGCAGCCCTACAGAGTTCTATGGCTACACCTTC.

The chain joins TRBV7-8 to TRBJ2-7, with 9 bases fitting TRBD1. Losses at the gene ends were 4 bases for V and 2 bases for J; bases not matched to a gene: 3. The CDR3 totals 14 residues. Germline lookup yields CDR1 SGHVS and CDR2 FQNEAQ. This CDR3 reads CASSWGQGAYEQYF. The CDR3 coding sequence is TGTGCCAGCAGCTGGGGACAGGGCGCCTACGAGCAGTACTTC. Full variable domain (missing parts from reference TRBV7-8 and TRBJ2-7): GAGVSQSPRYKVAKRGQDVALRCDPISGHVSLFWYQQALGQGPEFLTYFQNEAQLDKSGLPSDRFFAERPEGSVSTLKIQRTQQEDSAVYLCASSWGQGAYEQYFGPGTRLTVT.

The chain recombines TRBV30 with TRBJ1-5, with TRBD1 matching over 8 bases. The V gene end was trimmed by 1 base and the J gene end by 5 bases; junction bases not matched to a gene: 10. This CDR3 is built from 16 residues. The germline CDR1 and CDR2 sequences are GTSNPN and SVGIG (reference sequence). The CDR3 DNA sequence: TGTGCCTGGAGTGAACGCCGCTCAGGGGGCTATCAGCCCCAGCATTTT. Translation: CAWSERRSGGYQPQHF.

DNA of the CDR3: TGTGCCAGCAGCTTAATCAGGGGGCGGGTTATACGGCAGTACTTC. It encodes CASSLIRGRVIRQYF. The gene calls are TRBV11-2 and TRBJ2-7; TRBD1 agrees at 8 bases. The CDR3 is 15 residues long. The junction had 12 bases not matched to a gene; V was cut back by 2 bases and J by 9 bases. The germline V gene encodes CDR1 SGHAT and CDR2 FQNNGV.

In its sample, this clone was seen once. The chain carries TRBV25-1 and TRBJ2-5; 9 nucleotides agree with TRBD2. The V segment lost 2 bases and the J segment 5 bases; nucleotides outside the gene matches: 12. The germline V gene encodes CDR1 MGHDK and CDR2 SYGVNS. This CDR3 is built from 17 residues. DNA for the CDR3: TGTGCCAGCAGTGAAGAATACCGCGGGGGGGCTAGGGAGACCCAGTACTTC. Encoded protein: CASSEEYRGGARETQYF.

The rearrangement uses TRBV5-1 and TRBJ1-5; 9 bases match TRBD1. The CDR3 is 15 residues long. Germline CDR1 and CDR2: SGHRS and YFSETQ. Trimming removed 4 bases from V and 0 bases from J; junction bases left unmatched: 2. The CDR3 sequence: CASSTGQGSNQPQHF. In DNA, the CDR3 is TGCGCCAGCAGCACGGGACAGGGTAGCAATCAGCCCCAGCATTTT.

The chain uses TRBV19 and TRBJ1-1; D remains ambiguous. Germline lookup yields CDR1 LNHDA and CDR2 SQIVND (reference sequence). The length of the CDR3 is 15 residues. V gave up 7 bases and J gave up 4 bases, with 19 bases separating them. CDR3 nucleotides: TGTGCCAGTAAGTTACGGAGGGCGCTGGGCACTGAAGCTTTCTTT. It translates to CASKLRRALGTEAFF. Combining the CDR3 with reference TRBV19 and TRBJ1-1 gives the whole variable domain DGGITQSPKYLFRKEGQNVTLSCEQNLNHDAMYWYRQDPGQGLRLIYYSQIVNDFQKGDIAEGYSVSREKKESFPLTVTSAQKNPTAFYLCASKLRRALGTEAFFGQGTRLTVV.

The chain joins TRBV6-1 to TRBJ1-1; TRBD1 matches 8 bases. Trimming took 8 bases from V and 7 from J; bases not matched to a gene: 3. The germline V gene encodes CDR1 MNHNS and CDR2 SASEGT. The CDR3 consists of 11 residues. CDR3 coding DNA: TGTGCCAGCGGACAGGGTTGTGAAGCTTTCTTT. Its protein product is CASGQGCEAFF.

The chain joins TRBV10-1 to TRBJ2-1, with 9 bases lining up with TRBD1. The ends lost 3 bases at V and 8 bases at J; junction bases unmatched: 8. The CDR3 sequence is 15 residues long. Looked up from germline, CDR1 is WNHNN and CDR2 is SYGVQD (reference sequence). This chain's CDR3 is CASSESSQGADEQFF. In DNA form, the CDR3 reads TGCGCCAGCAGTGAATCTTCACAGGGGGCAGATGAGCAGTTCTTC.

The CDR3, as DNA: TGTGCCATCTCGGGCGGGGGGGCGGAGACCCAGTACTTC. Protein product: CAISGGGAETQYF. V gene TRBV10-3 combines with J gene TRBJ2-5; 9 bases agree with TRBD2. The junction had 6 bases not matched to a gene; V was cut back by 8 bases and J by 5 bases. Germline assignment: CDR1 ENHRY and CDR2 SYGVKD. The CDR3 covers 13 residues.

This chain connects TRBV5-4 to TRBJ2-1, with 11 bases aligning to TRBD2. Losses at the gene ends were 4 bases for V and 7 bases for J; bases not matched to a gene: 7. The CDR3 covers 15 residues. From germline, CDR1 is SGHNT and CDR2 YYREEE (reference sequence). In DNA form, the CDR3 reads TGTGCCAGCAGCCTACCCATAGCGGGGGGGAATGAGCAGTTCTTC. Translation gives CASSLPIAGGNEQFF.

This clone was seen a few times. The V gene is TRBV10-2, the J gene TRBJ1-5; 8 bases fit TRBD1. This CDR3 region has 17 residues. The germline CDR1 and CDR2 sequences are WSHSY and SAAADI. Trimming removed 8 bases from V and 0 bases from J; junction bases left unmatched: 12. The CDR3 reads CASSQRQGRHSNQPQHF. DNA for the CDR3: TGCGCCAGCTCACAAAGACAGGGGCGACATAGCAATCAGCCCCAGCATTTT.

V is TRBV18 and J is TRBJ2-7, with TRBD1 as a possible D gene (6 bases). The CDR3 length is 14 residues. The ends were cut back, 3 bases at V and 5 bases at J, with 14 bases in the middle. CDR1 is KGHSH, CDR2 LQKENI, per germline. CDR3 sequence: CASSPVQGWHEQYF. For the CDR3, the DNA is TGTGCCAGCTCACCCGTACAGGGTTGGCACGAGCAGTACTTC.

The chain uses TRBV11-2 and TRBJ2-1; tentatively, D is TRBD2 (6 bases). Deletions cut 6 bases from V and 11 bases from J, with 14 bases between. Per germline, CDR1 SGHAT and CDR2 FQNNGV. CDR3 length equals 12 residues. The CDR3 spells CASSYLGGKQFF. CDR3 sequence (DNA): TGTGCCAGCAGTTACCTCGGGGGAAAGCAGTTCTTC.

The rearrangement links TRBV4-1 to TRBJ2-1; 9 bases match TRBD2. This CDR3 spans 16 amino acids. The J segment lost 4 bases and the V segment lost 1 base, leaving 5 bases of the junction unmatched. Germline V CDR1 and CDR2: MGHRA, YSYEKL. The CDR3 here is CASSQGGLALYNEQFF. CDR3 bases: TGCGCCAGCAGCCAAGGGGGACTAGCCCTTTACAATGAGCAGTTCTTC.

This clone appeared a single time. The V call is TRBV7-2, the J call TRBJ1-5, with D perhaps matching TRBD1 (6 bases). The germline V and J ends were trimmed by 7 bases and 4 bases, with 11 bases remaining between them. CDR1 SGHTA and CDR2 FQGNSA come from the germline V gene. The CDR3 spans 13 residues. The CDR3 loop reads CASTQGLNQPQHF. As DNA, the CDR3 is TGTGCCAGCACACAGGGTCTTAATCAGCCCCAGCATTTT.

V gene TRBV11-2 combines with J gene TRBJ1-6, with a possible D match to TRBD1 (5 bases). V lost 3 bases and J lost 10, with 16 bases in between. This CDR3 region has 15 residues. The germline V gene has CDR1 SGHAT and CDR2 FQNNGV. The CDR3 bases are TGTGCCAGCAGCTTGGTTGGGGGGGGAAAGTCACCCCTCCACTTT. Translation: CASSLVGGGKSPLHF.

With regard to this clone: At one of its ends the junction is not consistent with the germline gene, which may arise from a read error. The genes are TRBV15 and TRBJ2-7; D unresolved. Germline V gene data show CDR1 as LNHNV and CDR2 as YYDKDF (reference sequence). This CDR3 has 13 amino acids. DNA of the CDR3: TGTGCCACCAGCAGAGATGTTCAGGCGCCTAAGGAATTC. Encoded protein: CATSRDVQAPKEF.

The DNA for the CDR3 is TGTGCCAGCAGAGGAACAGGGGGCACTGAAGCTTTCTTT. Amino acid sequence: CASRGTGGTEAFF. The rearrangement links TRBV2 to TRBJ1-1; 8 bases match TRBD1. CDR1 and CDR2 (germline): SNHLY, FYNNEI. Losses at the gene ends were 6 bases for V and 4 bases for J; bases not matched to a gene: 4. The CDR3 length is 13 residues.

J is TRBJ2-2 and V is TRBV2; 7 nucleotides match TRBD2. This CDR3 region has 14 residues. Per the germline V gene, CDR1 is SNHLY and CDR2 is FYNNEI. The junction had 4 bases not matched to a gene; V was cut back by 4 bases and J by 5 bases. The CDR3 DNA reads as TGTGCCAGCAGTGCGAGCGGGGATACCGGGGAGCTGTTTTTT. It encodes CASSASGDTGELFF. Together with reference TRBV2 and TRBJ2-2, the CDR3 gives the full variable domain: EPEVTQTPSHQVTQMGQEVILRCVPISNHLYFYWYRQILGQKVEFLVSFYNNEISEKSEIFDDQFSVERPDGSNFTLKIRSTKLEDSAMYFCASSASGDTGELFFGEGSRLTVL.

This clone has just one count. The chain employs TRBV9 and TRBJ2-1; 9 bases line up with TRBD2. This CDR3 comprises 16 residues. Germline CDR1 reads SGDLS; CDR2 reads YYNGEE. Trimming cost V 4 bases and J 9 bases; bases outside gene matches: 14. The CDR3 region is CASSPVPRGGLSEQFF. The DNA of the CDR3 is TGTGCCAGCAGCCCTGTACCGCGGGGGGGCCTTTCTGAGCAGTTCTTC.

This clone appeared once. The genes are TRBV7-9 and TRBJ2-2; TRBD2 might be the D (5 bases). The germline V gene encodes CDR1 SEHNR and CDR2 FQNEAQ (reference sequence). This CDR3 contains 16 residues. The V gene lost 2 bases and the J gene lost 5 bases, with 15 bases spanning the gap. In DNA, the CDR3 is TGTGCCAGCAGCTTAAAGGGAGTGGAAAAAACCGGGGAGCTGTTTTTT. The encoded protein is CASSLKGVEKTGELFF.